The 2 T cell receptor beta chains reported below all come from one sample, sequenced in a study of OX40 agonist ivuxolimab in advanced cancers. The repertoire was sequenced with immunoSEQ multiplex PCR; TCRdb's copy has only in-frame clones and lacks some. Here the sample spans 150,000 to 190,000 clones, 94% being singletons. The starting material was CD4+ or CD8+ T cells sorted from blood, obtained in a trial of the OX40 agonist ivuxolimab. The receptors originated from an adult with an advanced solid tumor such as melanoma, head and neck, liver or kidney cancer.

The J gene is TRBJ1-1, the V gene TRBV19, with a possible D match to TRBD1 (5 bases). CDR1 and CDR2 from the germline V gene are LNHDA and SQIVND (reference sequence). The CDR3 length is 13 residues. V was cut by 4 bases and J by 5 bases, with 11 bases left in between. The chain's CDR3 is CASSTGIYTEAFF. CDR3 DNA sequence: TGTGCCAGTAGTACAGGGATTTATACTGAAGCTTTCTTT.

This chain uses TRBV7-6 with TRBJ2-7; D possibly uses TRBD1 or TRBD2 (5 bases each). Trimming removed 0 bases from V and 1 base from J, with 7 bases in between. The CDR3 consists of 14 residues. Germline loops: CDR1 SGHVS, CDR2 FNYEAQ. The CDR3 DNA reads as TGTGCCAGCAGCTTAGCGGGGGAGTCCTACGAGCAGTACTTC. Translating it yields CASSLAGESYEQYF.